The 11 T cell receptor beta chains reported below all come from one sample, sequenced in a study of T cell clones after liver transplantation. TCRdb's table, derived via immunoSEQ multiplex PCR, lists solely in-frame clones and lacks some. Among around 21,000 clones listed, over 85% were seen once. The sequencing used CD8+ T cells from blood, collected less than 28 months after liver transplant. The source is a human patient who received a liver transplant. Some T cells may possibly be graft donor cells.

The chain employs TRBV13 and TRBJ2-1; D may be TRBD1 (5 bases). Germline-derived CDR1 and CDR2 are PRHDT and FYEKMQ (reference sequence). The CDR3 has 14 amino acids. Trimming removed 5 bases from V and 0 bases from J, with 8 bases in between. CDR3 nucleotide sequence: TGTGCCAGCAGCCCAGGGAACTCCTACAATGAGCAGTTCTTC. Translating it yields CASSPGNSYNEQFF.

CDR3 in amino acids: CASSPTGAAGNTIYF. As DNA, the CDR3 is TGTGCCAGCAGTCCGACAGGGGCAGCTGGAAACACCATATATTTT. This chain uses TRBV28 with TRBJ1-3; 8 nucleotides line up with TRBD1. The length of the CDR3 is 15 residues. CDR1 is MDHEN and CDR2 is SYDVKM in the germline V gene. The J segment lost 2 bases and the V segment lost 5 bases, leaving 5 bases of the junction unmatched. The variable domain in full, completed from reference TRBV28 and TRBJ1-3, reads DVKVTQSSRYLVKRTGEKVFLECVQDMDHENMFWYRQDPGLGLRLIYFSYDVKMKEKGDIPEGYSVSREKKERFSLILESASTNQTSMYLCASSPTGAAGNTIYFGEGSWLTVV.

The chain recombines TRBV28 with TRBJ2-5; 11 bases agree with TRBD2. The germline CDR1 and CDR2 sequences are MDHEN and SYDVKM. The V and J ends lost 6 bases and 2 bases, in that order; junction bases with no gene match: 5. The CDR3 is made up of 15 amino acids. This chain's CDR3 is CASSQGLAVQETQYF. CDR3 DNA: TGTGCCAGCAGCCAGGGACTAGCGGTTCAAGAGACCCAGTACTTC.

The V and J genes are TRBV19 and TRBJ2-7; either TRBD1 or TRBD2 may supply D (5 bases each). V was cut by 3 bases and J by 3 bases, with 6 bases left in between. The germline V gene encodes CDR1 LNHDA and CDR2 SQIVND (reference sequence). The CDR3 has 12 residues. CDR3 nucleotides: TGTGCCAGTAGTATGAGGGGCTACGAGCAGTACTTC. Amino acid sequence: CASSMRGYEQYF.

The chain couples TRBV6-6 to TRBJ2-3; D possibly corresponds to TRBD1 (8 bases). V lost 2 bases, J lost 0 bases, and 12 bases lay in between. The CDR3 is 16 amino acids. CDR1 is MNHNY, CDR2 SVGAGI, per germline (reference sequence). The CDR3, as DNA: TGTGCCAGCAGTTACGTACAGGGGGGGAGCACAGATACGCAGTATTTT. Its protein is CASSYVQGGSTDTQYF.

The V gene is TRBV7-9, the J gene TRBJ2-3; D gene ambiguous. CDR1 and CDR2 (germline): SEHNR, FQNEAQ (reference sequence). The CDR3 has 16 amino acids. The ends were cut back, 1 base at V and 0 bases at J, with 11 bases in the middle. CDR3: CASSLEGQVSTDTQYF. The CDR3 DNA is TGTGCCAGCAGCTTAGAAGGGCAGGTTAGCACAGATACGCAGTATTTT.

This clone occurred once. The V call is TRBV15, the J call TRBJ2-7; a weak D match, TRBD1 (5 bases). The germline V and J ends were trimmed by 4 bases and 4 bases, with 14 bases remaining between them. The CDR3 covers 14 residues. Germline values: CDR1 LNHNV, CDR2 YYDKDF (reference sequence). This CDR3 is CATSNETEHYEQYF. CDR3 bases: TGTGCCACCAGCAACGAGACAGAACATTACGAGCAGTACTTC.

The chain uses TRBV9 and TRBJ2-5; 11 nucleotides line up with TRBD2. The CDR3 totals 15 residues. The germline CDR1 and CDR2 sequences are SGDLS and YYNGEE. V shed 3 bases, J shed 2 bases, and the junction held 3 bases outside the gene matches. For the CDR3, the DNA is TGTGCCAGCAGCGCCAGACTAGCGGGGCAAGAGACCCAGTACTTC. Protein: CASSARLAGQETQYF.

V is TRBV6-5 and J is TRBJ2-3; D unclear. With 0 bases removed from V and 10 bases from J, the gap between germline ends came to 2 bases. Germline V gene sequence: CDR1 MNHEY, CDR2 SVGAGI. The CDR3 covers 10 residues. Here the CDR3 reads CASSYSPQYF. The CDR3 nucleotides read TGTGCCAGCAGTTACTCCCCGCAGTATTTT.

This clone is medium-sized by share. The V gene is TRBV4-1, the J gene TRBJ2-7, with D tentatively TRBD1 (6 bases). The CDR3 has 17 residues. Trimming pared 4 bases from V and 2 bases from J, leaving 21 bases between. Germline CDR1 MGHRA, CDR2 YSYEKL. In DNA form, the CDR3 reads TGCGCCAGCAGCCCCTTAGGGGGTGAAGTCGACCCCTACGAGCAGTACTTC. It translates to CASSPLGGEVDPYEQYF.

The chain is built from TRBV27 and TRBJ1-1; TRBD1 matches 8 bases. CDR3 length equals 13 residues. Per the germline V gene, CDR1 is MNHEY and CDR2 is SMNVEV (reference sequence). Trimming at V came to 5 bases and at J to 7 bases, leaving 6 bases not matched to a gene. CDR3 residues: CASSQTGDDEAFF. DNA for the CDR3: TGTGCCAGCAGTCAGACAGGGGACGATGAAGCTTTCTTT.